A selection of T cell receptor beta chains follows, all from one sample in a study of CD8+ T cells in alopecia areata. The assay was immunoSEQ multiplex PCR, and TCRdb's table has in-frame clones only and misses some. The data show about 150,000 clones, 40% to 60% seen once. The starting material was CD8+ T cells sorted from blood, obtained at week 0. These receptors all come from a human donor with alopecia areata. Each CDR3 is given with its conserved first and last residue. A D gene is named only where the DNA matches it firmly. Size values are once, few and many counts, or a class for expanded clones, and some rows have none.

V gene: TRBV7-9; D gene: .; J gene: TRBJ2-1; clone size: few; CDR3 DNA: TGTGCCAGCAGCTTCGATGGGGAGAGCTCCTACAATGAGCAGTTCTTC; CDR3 protein: CASSFDGESSYNEQFF
V gene: TRBV14; D gene: .; J gene: TRBJ2-7; clone size: .; CDR3 DNA: TGTGCCAGCAGCCCGGGACACACCTACGAGCAGTACTTC; CDR3 protein: CASSPGHTYEQYF
V gene: TRBV25-1; D gene: .; J gene: TRBJ1-1; clone size: .; CDR3 DNA: TGTGCCAGCAGCCTCGGGAACACTGAAGCTTTCTTT; CDR3 protein: CASSLGNTEAFF
V gene: TRBV27; D gene: .; J gene: TRBJ1-1; clone size: .; CDR3 DNA: TGTGCCAGCAGTCCCTACACGCAAACCTACACTGAAGCTTTCTTT; CDR3 protein: CASSPYTQTYTEAFF
V gene: TRBV9; D gene: .; J gene: TRBJ2-6; clone size: .; CDR3 DNA: TGTGCCAGCAGCATTACAGGCTCTGGGGCCAACGTCCTGACTTTC; CDR3 protein: CASSITGSGANVLTF
V gene: TRBV7-9; D gene: .; J gene: TRBJ2-4; clone size: .; CDR3 DNA: TGTGCCAGCAGACTCGACCAGAACATTCAGTACTTC; CDR3 protein: CASRLDQNIQYF
V gene: TRBV7-3; D gene: .; J gene: TRBJ2-6; clone size: .; CDR3 DNA: TGTGCCAGCAGCTTAAGGGGCTACGGGGCCAACGTCCTGACTTTC; CDR3 protein: CASSLRGYGANVLTF
V gene: TRBV2; D gene: TRBD2; J gene: TRBJ2-7; clone size: .; CDR3 DNA: TGTGCCAGCAGGCCCGGGACTAGCGGGGGGGGCGGTGGCGAGCAGTACTTC; CDR3 protein: CASRPGTSGGGGGEQYF
V gene: TRBV4-3; D gene: TRBD1; J gene: TRBJ1-2; clone size: .; CDR3 DNA: TGCGCCAGCAGCCCGGGGACAGGGCTTAACTATGGCTACACCTTC; CDR3 protein: CASSPGTGLNYGYTF
V gene: TRBV15; D gene: .; J gene: TRBJ1-2; clone size: .; CDR3 DNA: TGTGCCACCAGCTTAAGGGAGGACTATGGCTACACCTTC; CDR3 protein: CATSLREDYGYTF
V gene: TRBV14; D gene: .; J gene: TRBJ1-1; clone size: many; CDR3 DNA: TGTGCCAGCAGCCAAGTCTCCAGCCTGAACACTGAAGCTTTCTTT; CDR3 protein: CASSQVSSLNTEAFF
V gene: TRBV10-3; D gene: .; J gene: TRBJ2-7; clone size: .; CDR3 DNA: TGTGCCATCAGTGGGGCCGTCAGGGTAGAAACCTACGAGCAGTACTTC; CDR3 protein: CAISGAVRVETYEQYF
V gene: TRBV11-2; D gene: TRBD1; J gene: TRBJ2-3; clone size: few; CDR3 DNA: TGTGCCAGCAGCTTTCGGGACAGGGGCACAGATACGCAGTATTTT; CDR3 protein: CASSFRDRGTDTQYF
V gene: TRBV7-2; D gene: .; J gene: TRBJ1-2; clone size: .; CDR3 DNA: TGTGCCAGCAGCTCTCAGACTCTCTATGGCTACACCTTC; CDR3 protein: CASSSQTLYGYTF
V gene: TRBV7-6; D gene: .; J gene: TRBJ2-7; clone size: .; CDR3 DNA: TGTGCCAGCAGCTTAGGGGGAGCAGGCTACGAGCAGTACTTC; CDR3 protein: CASSLGGAGYEQYF
V gene: TRBV27; D gene: .; J gene: TRBJ2-7; clone size: .; CDR3 DNA: TGTGCCAGCGGAAGTTTACCGGGACATACGGAAGAGCAGTACTTC; CDR3 protein: CASGSLPGHTEEQYF
V gene: TRBV30; D gene: TRBD2; J gene: TRBJ2-3; clone size: .; CDR3 DNA: TGTGCCTGGAAACTAGCGGGGTCGATCACAGATACGCAGTATTTT; CDR3 protein: CAWKLAGSITDTQYF
V gene: TRBV11-2; D gene: .; J gene: TRBJ2-5; clone size: .; CDR3 DNA: TGTGCCAGCAGCCCCCGGGACGGCCCCAGAGAAGGCCAGTACTTC; CDR3 protein: CASSPRDGPREGQYF
V gene: TRBV14; D gene: TRBD2; J gene: TRBJ2-1; clone size: .; CDR3 DNA: TGTGCCAGCAGCCAATCTGTAGCGGGGGAAAGGGACAATGAGCAGTTCTTC; CDR3 protein: CASSQSVAGERDNEQFF
V gene: TRBV5-1; D gene: .; J gene: TRBJ1-2; clone size: .; CDR3 DNA: TGCGCCAGCAGCTTGGAACCGGGGCATGGAGATGGCTACACCTTC; CDR3 protein: CASSLEPGHGDGYTF
V gene: TRBV11-1; D gene: TRBD1; J gene: TRBJ2-7; clone size: few; CDR3 DNA: TGTGCCAGCAGCCCCATGGGACAGCAATACGAGCAGTACTTC; CDR3 protein: CASSPMGQQYEQYF
V gene: TRBV7-9; D gene: .; J gene: TRBJ1-4; clone size: few; CDR3 DNA: TGTGCCAGCAGCCCCCCCGAGGGGCTTAATGAAAAACTGTTTTTT; CDR3 protein: CASSPPEGLNEKLFF
V gene: TRBV20-1; D gene: .; J gene: TRBJ2-1; clone size: .; CDR3 DNA: TGCAGTGGGAGGGTTGGAAATGAGCAGTTCTTC; CDR3 protein: CSGRVGNEQFF
V gene: TRBV5-1; D gene: TRBD1; J gene: TRBJ2-2; clone size: few; CDR3 DNA: TGCGCCAGCAGCTTGGAAGGGGACAGGGGACGGGAGCTGTTTTTT; CDR3 protein: CASSLEGDRGRELFF
V gene: TRBV29-1; D gene: TRBD2; J gene: TRBJ2-1; clone size: .; CDR3 DNA: TGCAGCGTTGAGGGAGCGGTAGCGGGGTCTGGCAATGAGCAGTTCTTC; CDR3 protein: CSVEGAVAGSGNEQFF
V gene: TRBV27; D gene: .; J gene: TRBJ2-7; clone size: .; CDR3 DNA: TGTGCCAGCAGTCGCGCTAGCTTATCCGAGCAGTACTTC; CDR3 protein: CASSRASLSEQYF
V gene: TRBV7-9; D gene: .; J gene: TRBJ2-3; clone size: .; CDR3 DNA: TGTGCCAGCAGCTTATCCGTCACAGATACGCAGTATTTT; CDR3 protein: CASSLSVTDTQYF
V gene: TRBV30; D gene: TRBD1; J gene: TRBJ2-7; clone size: .; CDR3 DNA: TGTGCCTGGAGTGCCGGGACAGGGATCGACGAGCAGTACTTC; CDR3 protein: CAWSAGTGIDEQYF
V gene: TRBV7-2; D gene: TRBD1; J gene: TRBJ1-2; clone size: .; CDR3 DNA: TGTGCCAGCAGCTTAAGGGACAGGGTAAACTATGGCTACACCTTC; CDR3 protein: CASSLRDRVNYGYTF
V gene: TRBV2; D gene: .; J gene: TRBJ1-2; clone size: .; CDR3 DNA: TGTGCCAGCAGTGAACTAAGGGTCGAGGATGGCTACACCTTC; CDR3 protein: CASSELRVEDGYTF
V gene: TRBV20-1; D gene: TRBD1; J gene: TRBJ1-2; clone size: .; CDR3 DNA: TGCAGTGCGCCGACAGGGTCTGGCTACACCTTC; CDR3 protein: CSAPTGSGYTF
V gene: TRBV13; D gene: .; J gene: TRBJ1-1; clone size: .; CDR3 DNA: TGTGCCAGCAGCCCTCAGGGCGACTGGGGCACTGAAGCTTTCTTT; CDR3 protein: CASSPQGDWGTEAFF
V gene: TRBV27; D gene: TRBD1; J gene: TRBJ1-5; clone size: .; CDR3 DNA: TGTGCCAGCAGACCCGTCACAGGGGGTCAGCCCCAGCATTTT; CDR3 protein: CASRPVTGGQPQHF